This T cell receptor (beta chain) stems from a study of blood T cell repertoires in COVID-19. Study at large: Researchers got acute and convalescent COVID-19 samples from the United States, Italy and Spain. The cDNA or gDNA used as material had been derived from T cells, B-cell-depleted T cells, or PBMCs.

Germline lookup yields CDR1 SGHRS and CDR2 YFSETQ. Trimming shortened V by 0 bases and J by 7 bases, and 13 bases separated the two germline ends. The length of the CDR3 is 15 residues. Per the original methods: The assay estimated nucleated cells by amplifying reference gene primers. The protocol was immunoSEQ multiplex PCR, while the TCRdb copy is restricted to in-frame clones and leaves out a portion. V, J and clone size were drawn from that table, and D and trimming were deduced from the DNA. The repertoire has a few hundred thousand clones, about nine tenths of them found once; the top ten carry roughly 9.8%.

The TCR sequence derives from a man between 40 and 49 years old who had recovered from COVID-19. The material sequenced was peripheral blood. J is TRBJ2-2 and V is TRBV5-1, with D perhaps TRBD1 (5 bases). This CDR3 is CASSLEVREGGELFF. In DNA form, the CDR3 reads TGCGCCAGCAGCTTGGAGGTCAGGGAAGGCGGGGAGCTGTTTTTT.